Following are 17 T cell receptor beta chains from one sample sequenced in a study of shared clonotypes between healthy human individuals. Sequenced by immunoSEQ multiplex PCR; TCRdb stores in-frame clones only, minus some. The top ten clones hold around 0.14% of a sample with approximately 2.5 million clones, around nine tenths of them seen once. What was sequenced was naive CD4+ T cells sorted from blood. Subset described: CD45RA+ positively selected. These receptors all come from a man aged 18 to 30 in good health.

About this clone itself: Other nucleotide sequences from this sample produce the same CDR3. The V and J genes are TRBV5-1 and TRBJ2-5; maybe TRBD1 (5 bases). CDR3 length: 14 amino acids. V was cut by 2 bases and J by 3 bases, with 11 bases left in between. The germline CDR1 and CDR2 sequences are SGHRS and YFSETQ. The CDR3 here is CASSLGVREETQYF. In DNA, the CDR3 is TGCGCCAGCAGCTTAGGGGTAAGGGAAGAGACCCAGTACTTC.

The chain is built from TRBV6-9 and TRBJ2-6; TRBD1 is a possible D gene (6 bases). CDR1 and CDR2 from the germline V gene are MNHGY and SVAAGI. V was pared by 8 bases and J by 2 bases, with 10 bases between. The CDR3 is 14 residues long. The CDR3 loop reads CASLEGAGANVLTF. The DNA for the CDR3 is TGTGCCAGCTTAGAGGGGGCTGGGGCCAACGTCCTGACTTTC.

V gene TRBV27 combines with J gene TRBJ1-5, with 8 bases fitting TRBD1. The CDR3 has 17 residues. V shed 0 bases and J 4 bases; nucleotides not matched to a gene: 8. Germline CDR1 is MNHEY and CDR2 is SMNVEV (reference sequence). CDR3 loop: CASSLSRTGRLNQPQHF. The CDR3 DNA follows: TGTGCCAGCAGTTTATCGAGGACAGGGCGACTAAATCAGCCCCAGCATTTT.

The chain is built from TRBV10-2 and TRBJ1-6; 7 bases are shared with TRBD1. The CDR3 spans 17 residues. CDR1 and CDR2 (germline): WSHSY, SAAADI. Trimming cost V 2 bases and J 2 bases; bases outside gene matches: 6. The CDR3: CASSETSGGAYNSPLHF. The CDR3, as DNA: TGCGCCAGCAGTGAGACTTCAGGGGGGGCCTATAATTCACCCCTCCACTTT.

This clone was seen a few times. CDR3: CASSAGRTANTEAFF. The CDR3 bases are TGTGCCAGCAGCGCGGGAAGGACAGCGAACACTGAAGCTTTCTTT. This chain links TRBV9 with TRBJ1-1; D is possibly TRBD1 (6 bases). Germline assignment: CDR1 SGDLS and CDR2 YYNGEE. V was trimmed by 3 bases and J by 1 base, leaving 13 bases between them. The CDR3 extends over 15 amino acids.

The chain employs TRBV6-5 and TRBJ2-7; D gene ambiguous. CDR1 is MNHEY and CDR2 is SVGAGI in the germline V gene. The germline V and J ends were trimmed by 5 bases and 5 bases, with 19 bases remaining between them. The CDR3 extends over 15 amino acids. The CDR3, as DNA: TGTGCCAGCAGTCGAAGACCCTTTACCAGAGACGAGCAGTACTTC. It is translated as CASSRRPFTRDEQYF.

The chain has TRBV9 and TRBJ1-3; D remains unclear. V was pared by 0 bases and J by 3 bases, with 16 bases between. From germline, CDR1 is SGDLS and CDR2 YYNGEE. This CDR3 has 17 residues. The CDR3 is CASSVATGRGIGNTIYF. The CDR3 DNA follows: TGTGCCAGCAGCGTAGCTACGGGGAGAGGCATTGGAAACACCATATATTTT.

The DNA of the CDR3 is TGTGCCAGCACCCCGGGACAGTCCAATCAGCCCCAGCATTTT. It encodes CASTPGQSNQPQHF. The chain couples TRBV6-1 to TRBJ1-5, with 7 bases that match TRBD1. The CDR3 is 14 residues long. With V trimmed by 7 bases and J by 3 bases, 6 bases remained unmatched. Germline values: CDR1 MNHNS, CDR2 SASEGT.

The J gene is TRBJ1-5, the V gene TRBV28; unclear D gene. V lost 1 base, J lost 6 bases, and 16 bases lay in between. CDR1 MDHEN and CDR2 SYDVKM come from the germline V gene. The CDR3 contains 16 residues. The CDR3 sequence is CASSLLWVSGSQPQHF. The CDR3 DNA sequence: TGTGCCAGCAGTTTATTATGGGTATCAGGATCTCAGCCCCAGCATTTT.

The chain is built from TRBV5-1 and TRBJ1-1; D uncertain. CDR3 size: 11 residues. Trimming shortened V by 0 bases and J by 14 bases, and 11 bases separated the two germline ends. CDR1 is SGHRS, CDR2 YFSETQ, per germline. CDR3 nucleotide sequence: TGCGCCAGCAGCTTGGCCGGCGACGTCTTCTTT. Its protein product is CASSLAGDVFF. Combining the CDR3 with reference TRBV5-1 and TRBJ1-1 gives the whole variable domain KAGVTQTPRYLIKTRGQQVTLSCSPISGHRSVSWYQQTPGQGLQFLFEYFSETQRNKGNFPGRFSGRQFSNSRSEMNVSTLELGDSALYLCASSLAGDVFFGQGTRLTVV.

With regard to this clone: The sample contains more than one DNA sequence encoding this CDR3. The CDR3 DNA reads TGCGCCAGCAGCCTCGCCGGCTTAGAGACCCAGTACTTC. Its protein is CASSLAGLETQYF. This rearrangement joins TRBV4-1 to TRBJ2-5; D is unresolved. CDR3 size: 13 residues. V was cut by 4 bases and J by 4 bases, with 10 bases left in between. Germline CDR1 and CDR2: MGHRA and YSYEKL.

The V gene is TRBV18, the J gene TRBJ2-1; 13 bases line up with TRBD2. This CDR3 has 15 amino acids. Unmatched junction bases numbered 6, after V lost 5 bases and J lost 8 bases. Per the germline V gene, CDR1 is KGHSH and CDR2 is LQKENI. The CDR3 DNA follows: TGTGCCAGCTCAAAAGGACTAGCGGGAGACTATGAGCAGTTCTTC. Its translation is CASSKGLAGDYEQFF. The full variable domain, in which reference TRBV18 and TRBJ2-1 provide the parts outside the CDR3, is NAGVMQNPRHLVRRRGQEARLRCSPMKGHSHVYWYRQLPEEGLKFMVYLQKENIIDESGMPKERFSAEFPKEGPSILRIQQVVRGDSAAYFCASSKGLAGDYEQFFGPGTRLTVL.

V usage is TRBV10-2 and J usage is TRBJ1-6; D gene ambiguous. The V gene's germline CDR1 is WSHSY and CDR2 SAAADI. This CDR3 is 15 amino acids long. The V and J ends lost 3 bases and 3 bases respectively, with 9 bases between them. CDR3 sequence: CASSEGSLYNSPLHF. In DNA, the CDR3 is TGCGCCAGCAGTGAAGGGTCTCTCTATAATTCACCCCTCCACTTT.

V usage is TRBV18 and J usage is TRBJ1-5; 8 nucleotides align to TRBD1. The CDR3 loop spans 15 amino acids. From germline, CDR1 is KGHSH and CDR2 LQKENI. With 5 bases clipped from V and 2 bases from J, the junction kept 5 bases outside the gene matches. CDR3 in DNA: TGTGCCAGCTCAAAGGGACAGGCTGGCAATCAGCCCCAGCATTTT. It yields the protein CASSKGQAGNQPQHF.

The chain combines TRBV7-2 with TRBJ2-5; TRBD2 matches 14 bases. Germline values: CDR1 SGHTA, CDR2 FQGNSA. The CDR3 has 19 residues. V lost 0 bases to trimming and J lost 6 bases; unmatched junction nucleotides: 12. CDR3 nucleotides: TGTGCCAGCAGCTTAGCGTGGGCGGGACTAGCGGGAGAAACCAAGACCCAGTACTTC. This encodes CASSLAWAGLAGETKTQYF.

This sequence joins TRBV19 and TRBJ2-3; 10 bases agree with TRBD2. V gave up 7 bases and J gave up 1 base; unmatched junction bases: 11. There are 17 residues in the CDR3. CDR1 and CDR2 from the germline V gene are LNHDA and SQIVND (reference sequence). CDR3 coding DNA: TGTGCCAGTAACCCAAACCGGCTAGCGGGGGGCACAGATACGCAGTATTTT. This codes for CASNPNRLAGGTDTQYF.

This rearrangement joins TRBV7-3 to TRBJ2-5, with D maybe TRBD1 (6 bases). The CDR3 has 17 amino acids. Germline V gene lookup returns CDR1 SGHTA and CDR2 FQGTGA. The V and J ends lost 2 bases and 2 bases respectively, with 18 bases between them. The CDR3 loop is CASSLADIQGPQETQYF. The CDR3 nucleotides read TGTGCCAGCAGCTTAGCTGACATACAGGGCCCACAAGAGACCCAGTACTTC.